Listed here is a single T cell receptor beta chain. Methods used by the authors: Amplification of reference gene primers provided the estimated nucleated cell counts. Assay: immunoSEQ multiplex PCR; the TCRdb copy retains only in-frame clones and omits some. The V and J calls and clone size were taken over from that table, and D and trimming were inferred from the DNA. The table shows 90,000 to 100,000 clones, with about 80% occurring only once. These data are taken from a study of blood T cell repertoires in COVID-19. The wider study: Some COVID-19 samples were acute and others convalescent; all came from the United States, Italy and Spain. From T cells, B-cell-depleted T cells, or PBMCs came the material, which was cDNA or gDNA.

With 3 bases clipped from V and 3 bases from J, the junction kept 1 base outside the gene matches. From germline, CDR1 is SGDLS and CDR2 YYNGEE. The CDR3 totals 14 residues. Sample: peripheral blood. This receptor was taken from a man aged 70 or older with acute or convalescent COVID-19. V usage is TRBV9 and J usage is TRBJ2-7; 12 nucleotides match TRBD2. CDR3 DNA sequence: TGTGCCAGCAGCGAGACTAGCGGGAGCTACGAGCAGTACTTC. This sequence encodes CASSETSGSYEQYF.